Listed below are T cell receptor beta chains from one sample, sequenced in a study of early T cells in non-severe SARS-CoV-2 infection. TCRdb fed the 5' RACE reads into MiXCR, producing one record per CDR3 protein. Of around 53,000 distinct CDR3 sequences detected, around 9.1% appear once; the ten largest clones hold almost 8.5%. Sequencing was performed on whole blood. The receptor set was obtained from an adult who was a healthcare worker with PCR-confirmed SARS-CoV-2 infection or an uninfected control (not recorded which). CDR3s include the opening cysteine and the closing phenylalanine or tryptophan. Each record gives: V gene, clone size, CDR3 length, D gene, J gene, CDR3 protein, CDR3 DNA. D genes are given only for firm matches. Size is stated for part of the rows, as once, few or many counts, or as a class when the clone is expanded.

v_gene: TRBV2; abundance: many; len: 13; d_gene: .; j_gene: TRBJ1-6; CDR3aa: CASSRQNNSPLHF; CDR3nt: TGTGCCAGCAGTCGACAGAATAATTCACCCCTCCACTTT
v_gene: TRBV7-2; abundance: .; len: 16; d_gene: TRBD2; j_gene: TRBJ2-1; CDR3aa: CASSSQGLAGANEQFF; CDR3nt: TGTGCCAGCAGCTCACAGGGACTAGCGGGAGCAAATGAGCAGTTCTTC
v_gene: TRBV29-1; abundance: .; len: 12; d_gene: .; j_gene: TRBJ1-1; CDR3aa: CSVVGENTEAFF; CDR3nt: TGCAGCGTAGTAGGTGAGAACACTGAAGCTTTCTTT
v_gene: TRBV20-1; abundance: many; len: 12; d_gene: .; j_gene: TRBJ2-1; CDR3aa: CSARGPTNEQFF; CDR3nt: TGCAGTGCCCGAGGGCCGACGAATGAGCAGTTCTTC
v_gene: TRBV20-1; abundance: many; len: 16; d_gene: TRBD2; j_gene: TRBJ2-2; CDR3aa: CSAFGPGTSGTGELFF; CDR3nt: TGCAGTGCTTTCGGCCCCGGGACTAGTGGCACCGGGGAGCTGTTTTTT
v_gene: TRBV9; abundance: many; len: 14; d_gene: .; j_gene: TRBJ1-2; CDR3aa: CASRKVGNNYGYTF; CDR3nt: TGTGCCAGCAGGAAAGTTGGGAACAACTATGGCTACACCTTC
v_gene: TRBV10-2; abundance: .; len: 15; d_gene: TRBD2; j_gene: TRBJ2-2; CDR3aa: CASRLAGANTGELFF; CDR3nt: TGCGCCAGCAGGCTAGCGGGAGCGAACACCGGGGAGCTGTTTTTT
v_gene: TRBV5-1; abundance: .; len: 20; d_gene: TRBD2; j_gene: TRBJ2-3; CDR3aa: CASRPVLAGGVVGTTDTQYF; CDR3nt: TGCGCCAGCAGGCCCGTACTAGCGGGAGGTGTCGTAGGGACCACAGATACGCAGTATTTT
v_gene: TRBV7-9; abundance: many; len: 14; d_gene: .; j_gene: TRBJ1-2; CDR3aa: CASSPAGFHYGYTF; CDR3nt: TGTGCCAGCAGTCCCGCGGGGTTTCATTATGGCTACACCTTC
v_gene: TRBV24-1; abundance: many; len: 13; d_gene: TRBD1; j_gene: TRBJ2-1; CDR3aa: CATSDGRDREQFF; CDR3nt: TGTGCCACCAGTGATGGCAGGGACAGGGAGCAGTTCTTC
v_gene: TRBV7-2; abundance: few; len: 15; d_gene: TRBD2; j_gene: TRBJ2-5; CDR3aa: CASRYGAGGQETQYF; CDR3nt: TGTGCCAGCCGTTACGGGGCGGGAGGACAAGAGACCCAGTACTTC
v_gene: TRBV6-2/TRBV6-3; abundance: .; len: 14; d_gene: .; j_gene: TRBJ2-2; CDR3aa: CASTPAGNTGELFF; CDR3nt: TGTGCCAGCACCCCTGCGGGGAACACCGGGGAGCTGTTTTTT
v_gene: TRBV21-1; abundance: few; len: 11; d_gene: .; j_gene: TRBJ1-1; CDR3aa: CAFSWGTEAFF; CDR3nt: TGTGCCTTCTCGTGGGGGACTGAAGCTTTCTTT
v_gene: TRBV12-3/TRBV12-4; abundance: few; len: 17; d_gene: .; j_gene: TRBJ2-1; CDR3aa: CASSPGSWLNRTDEQFF; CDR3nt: TGTGCCAGCAGCCCCGGGTCTTGGCTTAACCGGACCGATGAGCAGTTCTTC
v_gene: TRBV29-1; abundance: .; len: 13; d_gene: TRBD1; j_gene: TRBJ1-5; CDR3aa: CSVETGDNQPQHF; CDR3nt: TGCAGCGTTGAGACAGGGGACAATCAGCCCCAGCATTTT
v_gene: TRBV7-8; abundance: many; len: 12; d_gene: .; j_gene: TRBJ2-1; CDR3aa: CASSLGDNEQFF; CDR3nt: TGTGCCAGCAGCTTAGGGGACAATGAGCAGTTCTTC
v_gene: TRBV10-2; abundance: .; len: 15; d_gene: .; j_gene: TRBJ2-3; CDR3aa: CASSEIPGDRDTQYF; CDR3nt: TGCGCCAGCAGTGAGATTCCTGGGGACCGTGATACGCAGTATTTT
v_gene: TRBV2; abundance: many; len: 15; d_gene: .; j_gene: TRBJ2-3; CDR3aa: CASSERRGRTDTQYF; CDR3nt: TGTGCCAGCAGTGAAAGGCGGGGACGCACAGATACGCAGTATTTT
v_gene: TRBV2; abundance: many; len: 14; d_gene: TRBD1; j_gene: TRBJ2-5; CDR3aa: CASSEDRGRETQYF; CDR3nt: TGTGCCAGCAGTGAAGACAGGGGGCGGGAGACCCAGTACTTC
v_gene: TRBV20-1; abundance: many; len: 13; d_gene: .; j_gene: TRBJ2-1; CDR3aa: CSARDGSYNEQFF; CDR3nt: TGCAGTGCTAGAGACGGAAGCTACAATGAGCAGTTCTTC
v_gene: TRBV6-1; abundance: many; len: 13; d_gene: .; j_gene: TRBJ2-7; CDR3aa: CASRPFGFTEQYF; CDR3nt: TGTGCCAGCAGGCCATTTGGGTTTACTGAGCAGTACTTC
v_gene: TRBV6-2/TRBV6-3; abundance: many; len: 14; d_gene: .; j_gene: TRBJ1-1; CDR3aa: CASSYYTPNTEAFF; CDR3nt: TGTGCCAGCAGTTACTACACACCGAACACTGAAGCTTTCTTT
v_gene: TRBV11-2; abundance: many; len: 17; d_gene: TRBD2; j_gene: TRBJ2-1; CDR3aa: CASSQFLSGSSYNEQFF; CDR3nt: TGTGCCAGCAGCCAATTCCTTAGCGGGAGCTCCTACAATGAGCAGTTCTTC
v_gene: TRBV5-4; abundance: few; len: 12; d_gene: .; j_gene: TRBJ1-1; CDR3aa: CASSLKETKAFF; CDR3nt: TGTGCCAGCAGCTTGAAAGAAACTAAGGCTTTCTTT
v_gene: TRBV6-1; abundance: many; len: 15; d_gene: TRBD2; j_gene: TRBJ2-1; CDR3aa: CASRKGTSAHNEQFF; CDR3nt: TGTGCCAGCAGGAAGGGGACTAGCGCTCACAATGAGCAGTTCTTC
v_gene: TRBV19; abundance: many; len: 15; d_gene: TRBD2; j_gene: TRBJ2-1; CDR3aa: CASRGLAASYNEQFF; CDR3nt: TGTGCCAGTAGGGGACTAGCGGCTTCCTACAATGAGCAGTTCTTC
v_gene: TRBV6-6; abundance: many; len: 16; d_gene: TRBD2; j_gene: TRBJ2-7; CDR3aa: CASSYLASGREYEQYF; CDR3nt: TGTGCCAGCAGTTACTTGGCTAGCGGGAGAGAATACGAGCAGTACTTC
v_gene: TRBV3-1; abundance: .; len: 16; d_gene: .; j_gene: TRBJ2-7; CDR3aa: CASSPRGGEGFGEQYF; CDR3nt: TGTGCCAGCAGCCCCCGAGGGGGGGAGGGCTTCGGCGAGCAGTACTTC
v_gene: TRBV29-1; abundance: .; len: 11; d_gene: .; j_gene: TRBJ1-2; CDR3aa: CSVSPHGGYTF; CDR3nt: TGCAGCGTGAGCCCCCATGGAGGCTACACCTTC
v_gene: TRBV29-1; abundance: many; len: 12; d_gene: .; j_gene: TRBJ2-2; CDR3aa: CSVVSELGELFF; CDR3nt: TGCAGCGTTGTTTCGGAGCTCGGGGAGCTGTTTTTT
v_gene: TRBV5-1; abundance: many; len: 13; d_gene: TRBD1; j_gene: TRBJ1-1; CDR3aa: CASSVGQVPEAFF; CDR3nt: TGCGCCAGCAGCGTTGGACAGGTCCCTGAAGCTTTCTTT
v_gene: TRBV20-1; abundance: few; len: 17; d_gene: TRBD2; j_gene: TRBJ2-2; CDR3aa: CSARGLAGGSKTGELFF; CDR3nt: TGCAGTGCTAGAGGACTAGCGGGGGGATCGAAGACCGGGGAGCTGTTTTTT
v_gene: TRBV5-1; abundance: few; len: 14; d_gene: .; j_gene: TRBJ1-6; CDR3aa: CASSPGQNNSPLHF; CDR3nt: TGCGCCAGCAGCCCCGGACAGAATAATTCACCCCTCCACTTT
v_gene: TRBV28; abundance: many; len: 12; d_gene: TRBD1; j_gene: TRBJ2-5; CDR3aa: CASSMGTGAGYF; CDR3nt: TGTGCCAGCAGTATGGGGACAGGGGCTGGGTACTTC
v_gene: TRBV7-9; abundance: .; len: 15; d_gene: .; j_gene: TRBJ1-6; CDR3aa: CASSLMTANNSPLHF; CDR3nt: TGTGCCAGCAGCTTAATGACAGCAAATAATTCACCCCTCCACTTT
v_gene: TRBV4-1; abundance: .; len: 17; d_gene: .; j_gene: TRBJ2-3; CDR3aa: CASSQDFGDRSTDTQYF; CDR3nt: TGCGCCAGCAGCCAAGACTTCGGAGATAGAAGCACAGATACGCAGTATTTT
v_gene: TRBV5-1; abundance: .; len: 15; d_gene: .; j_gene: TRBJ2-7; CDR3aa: CASSLGLAPSYEQYF; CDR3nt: TGCGCCAGCAGCTTGGGGCTAGCACCCTCCTACGAGCAGTACTTC
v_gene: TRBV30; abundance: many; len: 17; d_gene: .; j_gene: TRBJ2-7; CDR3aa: CAWSPPPRLVRTYEQYF; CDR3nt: TGTGCCTGGAGTCCGCCCCCCCGACTAGTTAGGACCTACGAGCAGTACTTC
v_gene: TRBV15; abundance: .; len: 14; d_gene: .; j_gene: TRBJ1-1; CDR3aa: CATSRRTENTEAFF; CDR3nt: TGTGCCACCAGCAGGAGGACAGAGAACACTGAAGCTTTCTTT
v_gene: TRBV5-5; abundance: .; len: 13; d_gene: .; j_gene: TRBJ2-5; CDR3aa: CASSPGASGTQYF; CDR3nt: TGTGCCAGCAGCCCGGGAGCCAGTGGGACCCAGTACTTC
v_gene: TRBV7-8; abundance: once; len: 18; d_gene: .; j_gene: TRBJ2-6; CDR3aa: CASSPLRQSSSWANVLTF; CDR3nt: TGTGCCAGCAGCCCACTAAGGCAGTCGAGCTCTTGGGCCAACGTCCTGACTTTC
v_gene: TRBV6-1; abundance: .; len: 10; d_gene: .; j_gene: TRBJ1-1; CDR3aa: CACRAAEAFF; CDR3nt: TGTGCCTGCAGGGCGGCTGAAGCTTTCTTT